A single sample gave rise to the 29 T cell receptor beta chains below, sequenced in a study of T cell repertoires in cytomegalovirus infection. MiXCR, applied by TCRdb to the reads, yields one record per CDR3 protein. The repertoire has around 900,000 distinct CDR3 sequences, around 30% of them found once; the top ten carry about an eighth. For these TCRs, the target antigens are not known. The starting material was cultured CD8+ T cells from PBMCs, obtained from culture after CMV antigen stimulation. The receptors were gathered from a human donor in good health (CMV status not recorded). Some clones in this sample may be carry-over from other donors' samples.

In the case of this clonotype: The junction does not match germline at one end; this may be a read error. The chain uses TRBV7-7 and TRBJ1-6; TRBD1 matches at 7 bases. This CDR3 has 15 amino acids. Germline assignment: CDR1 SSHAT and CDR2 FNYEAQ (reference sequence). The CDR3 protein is CASSRKDRVVSTLHF. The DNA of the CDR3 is TGTGCTAGCAGTCGGAAAGACAGGGTCGTTTCAACCCTCCACTTT.

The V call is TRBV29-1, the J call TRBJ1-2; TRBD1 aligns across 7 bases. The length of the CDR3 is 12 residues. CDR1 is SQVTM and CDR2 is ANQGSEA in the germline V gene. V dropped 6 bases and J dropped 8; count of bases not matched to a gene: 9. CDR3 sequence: CSVEDRRDGYTF. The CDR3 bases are TGCAGCGTCGAGGACAGGCGTGACGGCTACACCTTC.

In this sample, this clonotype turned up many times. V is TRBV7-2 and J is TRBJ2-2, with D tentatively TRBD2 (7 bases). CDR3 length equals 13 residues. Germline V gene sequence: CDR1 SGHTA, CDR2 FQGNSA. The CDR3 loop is CGVGGQGTGELFF. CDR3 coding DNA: TGTGGAGTCGGGGGGCAAGGAACCGGGGAGCTGTTTTTT.

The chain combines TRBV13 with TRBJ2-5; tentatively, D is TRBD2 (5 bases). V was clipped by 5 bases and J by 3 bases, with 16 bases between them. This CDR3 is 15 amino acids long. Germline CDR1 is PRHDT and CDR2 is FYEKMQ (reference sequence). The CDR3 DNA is TGTGCCAGCAGCGGTCGTGAAGGACTCAAAGAGACCCAGTACTTC. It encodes CASSGREGLKETQYF. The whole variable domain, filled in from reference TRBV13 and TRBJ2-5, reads AAGVIQSPRHLIKEKRETATLKCYPIPRHDTVYWYQQGPGQDPQFLISFYEKMQSDKGSIPDRFSAQQFSDYHSELNMSSLELGDSALYFCASSGREGLKETQYFGPGTRLLVL.

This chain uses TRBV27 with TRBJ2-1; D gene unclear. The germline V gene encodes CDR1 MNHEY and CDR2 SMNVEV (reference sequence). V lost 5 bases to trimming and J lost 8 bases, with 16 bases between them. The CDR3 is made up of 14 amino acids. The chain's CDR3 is CASSLSTLVDEQFF. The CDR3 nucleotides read TGTGCCAGCAGTCTCTCGACATTAGTGGATGAGCAGTTCTTC.

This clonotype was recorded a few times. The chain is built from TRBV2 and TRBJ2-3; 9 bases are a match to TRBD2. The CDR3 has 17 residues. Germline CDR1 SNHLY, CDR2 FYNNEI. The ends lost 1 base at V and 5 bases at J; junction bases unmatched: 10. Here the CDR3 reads CASSEGAGGRQVDTQYF. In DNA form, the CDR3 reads TGTGCCAGCAGTGAAGGCGCGGGGGGGCGCCAGGTAGATACGCAGTATTTT.

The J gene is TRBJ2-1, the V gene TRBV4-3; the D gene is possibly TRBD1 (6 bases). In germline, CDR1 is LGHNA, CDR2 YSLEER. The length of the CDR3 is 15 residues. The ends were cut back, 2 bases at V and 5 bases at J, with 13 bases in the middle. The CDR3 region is CASSQTVGADNEQFF. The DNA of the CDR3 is TGCGCCAGCAGCCAAACTGTGGGGGCGGACAATGAGCAGTTCTTC.

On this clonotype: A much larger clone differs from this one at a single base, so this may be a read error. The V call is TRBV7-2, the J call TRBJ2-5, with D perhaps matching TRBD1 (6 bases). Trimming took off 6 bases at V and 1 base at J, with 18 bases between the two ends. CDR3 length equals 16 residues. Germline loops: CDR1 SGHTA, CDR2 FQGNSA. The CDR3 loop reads CASRLNRELSQETQYF. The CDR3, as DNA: TGTGCCAGCAGACTAAACAGGGAGTTGTCCCAAGAGACCCAGTACTTC.

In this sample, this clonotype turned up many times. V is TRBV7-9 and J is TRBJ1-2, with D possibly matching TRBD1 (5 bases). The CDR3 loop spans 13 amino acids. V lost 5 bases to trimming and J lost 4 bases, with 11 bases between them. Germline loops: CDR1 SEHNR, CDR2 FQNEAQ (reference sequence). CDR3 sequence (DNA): TGTGCCAGCAGCACCGGGACCGCCTATGGCTACACCTTC. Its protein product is CASSTGTAYGYTF. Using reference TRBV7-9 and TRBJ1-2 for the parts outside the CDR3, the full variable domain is DTGVSQNPRHKITKRGQNVTFRCDPISEHNRLYWYRQTLGQGPEFLTYFQNEAQLEKSRLLSDRFSAERPKGSFSTLEIQRTEQGDSAMYLCASSTGTAYGYTFGSGTRLTVV.

CDR3 bases: TGTGCCAGCAGCTTAAAGGACGCCTACACTGAAGCTTTCTTT. This encodes CASSLKDAYTEAFF. The V gene is TRBV5-6, the J gene TRBJ1-1; D remains unclear. CDR1 is SGHDT and CDR2 is YYEEEE in the germline V gene. Trimming cost V 2 bases and J 3 bases, with 11 bases left between them. The CDR3 extends over 14 amino acids.

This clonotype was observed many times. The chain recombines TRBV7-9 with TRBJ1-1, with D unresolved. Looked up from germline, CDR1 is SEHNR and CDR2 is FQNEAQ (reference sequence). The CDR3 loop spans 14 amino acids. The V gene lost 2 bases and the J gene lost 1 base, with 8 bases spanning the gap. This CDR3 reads CASSLSAWNTEAFF. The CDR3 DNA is TGTGCCAGCAGCTTATCGGCCTGGAACACTGAAGCTTTCTTT.

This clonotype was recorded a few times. As DNA, the CDR3 is TGTGCCAGCAGCTTATCCAGGACAGGGGATGAGCAGTTCTTC. This encodes CASSLSRTGDEQFF. V usage is TRBV7-9 and J usage is TRBJ2-1; 9 bases are a match to TRBD1. V trimming: 2 bases; J trimming: 8 bases; junction bases outside the gene matches: 4. The CDR3 runs to 14 residues. From germline, CDR1 is SEHNR and CDR2 FQNEAQ (reference sequence). The full variable domain, its missing parts supplied by reference TRBV7-9 and TRBJ2-1, is DTGVSQNPRHKITKRGQNVTFRCDPISEHNRLYWYRQTLGQGPEFLTYFQNEAQLEKSRLLSDRFSAERPKGSFSTLEIQRTEQGDSAMYLCASSLSRTGDEQFFGPGTRLTVL.

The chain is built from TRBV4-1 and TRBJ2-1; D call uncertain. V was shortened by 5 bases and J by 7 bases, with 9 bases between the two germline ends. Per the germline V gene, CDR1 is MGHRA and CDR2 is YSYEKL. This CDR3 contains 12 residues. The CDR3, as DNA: TGCGCCAGCAGCAAAAACGGGAATGAGCAGTTCTTC. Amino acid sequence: CASSKNGNEQFF.

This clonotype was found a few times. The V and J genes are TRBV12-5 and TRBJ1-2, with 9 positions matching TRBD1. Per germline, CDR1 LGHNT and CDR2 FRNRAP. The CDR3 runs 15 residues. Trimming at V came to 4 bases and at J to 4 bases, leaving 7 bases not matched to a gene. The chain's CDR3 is CASGSDRGFIYGYTF. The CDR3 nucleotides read TGTGCTAGTGGTTCGGACAGGGGCTTTATCTATGGCTACACCTTC.

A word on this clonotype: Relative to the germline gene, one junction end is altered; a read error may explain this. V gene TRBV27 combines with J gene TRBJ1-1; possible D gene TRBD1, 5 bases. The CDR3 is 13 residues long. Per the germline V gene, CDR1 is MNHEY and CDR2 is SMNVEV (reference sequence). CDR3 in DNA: TGTGTCAGCACAGGACAACTCAACACTGAAGCTTTCTTT. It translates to CVSTGQLNTEAFF.

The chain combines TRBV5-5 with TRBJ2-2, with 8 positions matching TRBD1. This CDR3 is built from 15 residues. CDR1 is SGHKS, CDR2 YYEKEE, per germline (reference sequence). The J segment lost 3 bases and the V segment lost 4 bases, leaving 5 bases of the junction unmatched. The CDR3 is CASSVSQGDTGELFF. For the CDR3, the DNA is TGTGCCAGCAGCGTTTCACAGGGGGACACCGGGGAGCTGTTTTTT.

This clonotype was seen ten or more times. Here the CDR3 reads CASSQGQGNEQFF. DNA of the CDR3: TGCGCCAGCAGCCAGGGACAGGGCAATGAGCAGTTCTTC. This rearrangement joins TRBV4-1 to TRBJ2-1, with 9 bases identical to TRBD1. The CDR3 spans 13 residues. V shed 3 bases, J shed 6 bases, and the junction held 0 bases outside the gene matches. Germline CDR1 is MGHRA and CDR2 is YSYEKL.

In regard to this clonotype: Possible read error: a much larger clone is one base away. CDR3 in amino acids: CSSSPAEGGGAWGNEQFF. The CDR3 nucleotides read TGTTCCAGCAGCCCCGCCGAGGGAGGGGGCGCTTGGGGCAATGAGCAGTTCTTC. V is TRBV7-6 and J is TRBJ2-1; D is tentatively TRBD1 or TRBD2 (7 bases each). Germline CDR1 and CDR2: SGHVS and FNYEAQ. The CDR3 runs 18 residues. Based on the CDR3 plus reference TRBV7-6 and TRBJ2-1, the full variable domain is GAGVSQSPRYKVTKRGQDVALRCDPISGHVSLYWYRQALGQGPEFLTYFNYEAQQDKSGLPNDRFSAERPEGSISTLTIQRTEQRDSAMYRCSSSPAEGGGAWGNEQFFGPGTRLTVL.

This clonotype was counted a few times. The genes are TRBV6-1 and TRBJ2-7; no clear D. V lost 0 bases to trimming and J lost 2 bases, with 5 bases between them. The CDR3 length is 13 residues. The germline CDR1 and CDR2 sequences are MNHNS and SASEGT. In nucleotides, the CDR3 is TGTGCCAGCAGTGAAGCTGCGGCCTACGAGCAGTACGTC. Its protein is CASSEAAAYEQYV.

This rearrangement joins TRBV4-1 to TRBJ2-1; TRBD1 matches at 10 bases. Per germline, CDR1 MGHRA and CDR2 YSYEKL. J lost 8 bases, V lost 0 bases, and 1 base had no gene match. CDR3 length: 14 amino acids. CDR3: CASSQDGTGDEQFF. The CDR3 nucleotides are TGCGCCAGCAGCCAAGATGGGACAGGGGATGAGCAGTTCTTC.

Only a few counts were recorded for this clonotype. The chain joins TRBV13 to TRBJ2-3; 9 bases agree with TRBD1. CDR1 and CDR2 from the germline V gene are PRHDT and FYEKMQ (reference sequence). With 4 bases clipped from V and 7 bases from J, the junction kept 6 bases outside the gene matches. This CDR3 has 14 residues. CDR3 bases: TGTGCCAGCAGCTGGGGACAGGGAAGGAATACGCAGTATTTT. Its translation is CASSWGQGRNTQYF.

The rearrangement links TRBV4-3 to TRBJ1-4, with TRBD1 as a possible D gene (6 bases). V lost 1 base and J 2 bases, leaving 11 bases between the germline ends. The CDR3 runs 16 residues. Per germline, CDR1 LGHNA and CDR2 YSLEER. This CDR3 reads CASSQGVDRTNEKLFF. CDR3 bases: TGCGCCAGCAGCCAAGGGGTAGACAGGACTAATGAAAAACTGTTTTTT.

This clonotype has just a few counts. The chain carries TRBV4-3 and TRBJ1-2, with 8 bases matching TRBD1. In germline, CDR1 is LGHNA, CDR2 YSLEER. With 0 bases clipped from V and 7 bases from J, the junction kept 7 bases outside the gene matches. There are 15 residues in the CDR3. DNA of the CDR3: TGCGCCAGCAGCCAAGATTCAGGGGGCGCTTCTGGCTACACCTTC. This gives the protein CASSQDSGGASGYTF.

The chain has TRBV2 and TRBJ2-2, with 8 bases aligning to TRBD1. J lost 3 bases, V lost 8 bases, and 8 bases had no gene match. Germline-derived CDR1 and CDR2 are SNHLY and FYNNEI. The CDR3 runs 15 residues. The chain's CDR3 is CASEGQGGDTGELFF. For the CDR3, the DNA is TGTGCCAGCGAAGGACAGGGAGGAGACACCGGGGAGCTGTTTTTT.

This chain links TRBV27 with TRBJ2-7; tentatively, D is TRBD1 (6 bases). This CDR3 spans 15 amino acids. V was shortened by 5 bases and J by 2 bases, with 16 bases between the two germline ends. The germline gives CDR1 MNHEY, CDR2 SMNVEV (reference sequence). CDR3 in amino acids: CASSPGVGMAYEQYV. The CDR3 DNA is TGTGCCAGCAGTCCAGGGGTAGGGATGGCCTACGAGCAGTACGTC.

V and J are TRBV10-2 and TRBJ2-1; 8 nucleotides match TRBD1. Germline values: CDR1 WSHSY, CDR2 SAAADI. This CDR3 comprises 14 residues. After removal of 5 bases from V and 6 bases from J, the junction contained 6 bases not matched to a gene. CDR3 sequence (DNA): TGCGCCAGCAGTCGGACAGGGAACTTCAATGAGCAGTTCTTC. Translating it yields CASSRTGNFNEQFF.

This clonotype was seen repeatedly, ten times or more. CDR3 DNA: TGTGCCAGTAGTATTCCCGACAGGGGGCCTTGGGACACTGAAGCTTTCTTT. Its protein is CASSIPDRGPWDTEAFF. The V call is TRBV19, the J call TRBJ1-1; 10 nucleotides line up with TRBD1. This CDR3 has 17 residues. The V gene end was trimmed by 3 bases and the J gene end by 3 bases; junction bases not matched to a gene: 10. Germline V lookup: CDR1 LNHDA, CDR2 SQIVND (reference sequence). Complete variable domain (other parts from reference TRBV19 and TRBJ1-1): DGGITQSPKYLFRKEGQNVTLSCEQNLNHDAMYWYRQDPGQGLRLIYYSQIVNDFQKGDIAEGYSVSREKKESFPLTVTSAQKNPTAFYLCASSIPDRGPWDTEAFFGQGTRLTVV.

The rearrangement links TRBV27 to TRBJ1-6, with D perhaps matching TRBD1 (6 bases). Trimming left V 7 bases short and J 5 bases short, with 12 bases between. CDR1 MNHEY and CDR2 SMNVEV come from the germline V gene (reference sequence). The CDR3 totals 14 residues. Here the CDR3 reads CASKWGANNSPLHF. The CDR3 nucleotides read TGTGCCAGCAAGTGGGGGGCGAATAATTCACCCCTCCACTTT.

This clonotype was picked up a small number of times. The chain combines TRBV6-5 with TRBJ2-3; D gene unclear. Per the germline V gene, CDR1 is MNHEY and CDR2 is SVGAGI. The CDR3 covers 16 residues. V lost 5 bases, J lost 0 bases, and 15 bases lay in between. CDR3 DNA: TGTGCCAGCAGTCCCCTGCCCGGAGTTAGCACAGATACGCAGTATTTT. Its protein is CASSPLPGVSTDTQYF.